Below are 10 T cell receptor beta chains sequenced from a single sample in a study. Sequenced by immunoSEQ multiplex PCR; TCRdb stores in-frame clones only, minus some. The sample shows around 50,000 clones, approximately 93% of them seen only once. Sequences were obtained from PBMCs. The origin of the receptors is a man in his forties or fifties with rheumatoid arthritis.

The V and J genes are TRBV5-1 and TRBJ2-2; 7 bases align to TRBD1. The CDR3 is 14 amino acids. Germline trimming cut 0 bases from V and 7 bases from J; bases unmatched to any gene: 3. Germline lookup yields CDR1 SGHRS and CDR2 YFSETQ. CDR3 region: CASSLVQGVGELFF. Written as DNA, the CDR3 is TGCGCCAGCAGCTTGGTTCAGGGGGTCGGGGAGCTGTTTTTT. The full variable domain, completed using reference TRBV5-1 and TRBJ2-2, is KAGVTQTPRYLIKTRGQQVTLSCSPISGHRSVSWYQQTPGQGLQFLFEYFSETQRNKGNFPGRFSGRQFSNSRSEMNVSTLELGDSALYLCASSLVQGVGELFFGEGSRLTVL.

V is TRBV24-1 and J is TRBJ2-7; perhaps D is TRBD1 or TRBD2 (5 bases each). The germline gives CDR1 KGHDR, CDR2 SFDVKD. The ends were cut back, 5 bases at V and 2 bases at J, with 12 bases in the middle. This CDR3 has 14 amino acids. CDR3 coding DNA: TGTGCCACCAGTGGAGGGGACCAACCCTACGAGCAGTACTTC. It yields the protein CATSGGDQPYEQYF.

The chain uses TRBV19 and TRBJ2-3, with 7 bases aligning to TRBD1. V shed 6 bases and J 2 bases; nucleotides not matched to a gene: 2. Germline V gene data show CDR1 as LNHDA and CDR2 as SQIVND (reference sequence). This CDR3 has 13 amino acids. CDR3 region: CASRGQATDTQYF. The CDR3 nucleotides are TGTGCCAGTAGAGGACAGGCCACAGATACGCAGTATTTT.

CDR3 nucleotides: TGTGCCAGTAGTACACAGGGCACCTTTTTGGGGGAGCAGTACTTC. Protein product: CASSTQGTFLGEQYF. The V and J genes are TRBV19 and TRBJ2-7; TRBD1 might be the D (6 bases). V was trimmed by 4 bases and J by 7 bases, leaving 20 bases between them. CDR1 is LNHDA, CDR2 SQIVND, per germline (reference sequence). This CDR3 region has 15 residues.

This chain connects TRBV2 to TRBJ1-5; the D gene is possibly TRBD1 (6 bases). Germline CDR1 is SNHLY and CDR2 is FYNNEI. V lost 4 bases and J lost 1, with 11 bases in between. The CDR3 is 15 residues long. The CDR3 here is CASSAQGLSNQPQHF. In nucleotides, the CDR3 is TGTGCCAGCAGTGCACAGGGTTTAAGCAATCAGCCCCAGCATTTT.

The gene calls are TRBV18 and TRBJ2-4; D is possibly TRBD2 (5 bases). The CDR3 covers 16 residues. The germline V gene encodes CDR1 KGHSH and CDR2 LQKENI. With 0 bases removed from V and 3 bases from J, the gap between germline ends came to 12 bases. Here the CDR3 reads CASSPPRGSDKNIQYF. The CDR3 DNA reads as TGTGCCAGCTCACCACCAAGAGGGAGTGACAAAAACATTCAGTACTTC.

The table lists this clone with a count of one. The chain is built from TRBV29-1 and TRBJ2-1; 12 nucleotides align to TRBD2. J lost 5 bases, V lost 7 bases, and 6 bases had no gene match. The V gene's germline CDR1 is SQVTM and CDR2 ANQGSEA. The CDR3 has 14 amino acids. The CDR3 nucleotides read TGCAGCGCCGGGCGGACTAGCGGGAACAATGAGCAGTTCTTC. Translated, it gives CSAGRTSGNNEQFF.

The V gene is TRBV13, the J gene TRBJ2-2; D ambiguous. V lost 3 bases, J lost 3 bases, and 5 bases lay in between. Germline CDR1 is PRHDT and CDR2 is FYEKMQ (reference sequence). The CDR3 totals 13 residues. CDR3 loop: CASSFLDTGELFF. The DNA for the CDR3 is TGTGCCAGCAGCTTTCTGGACACCGGGGAGCTGTTTTTT.

The chain uses TRBV18 and TRBJ1-3; D not certain. V was trimmed by 5 bases and J by 3 bases, leaving 8 bases between them. The CDR3 spans 13 residues. The germline gives CDR1 KGHSH, CDR2 LQKENI. CDR3 nucleotides: TGTGCCAGCTCATATGTAGATGGAAACACCATATATTTT. It codes for CASSYVDGNTIYF.

The chain is built from TRBV5-1 and TRBJ2-1; the D gene is possibly TRBD1 (6 bases). CDR3 length: 15 residues. V gave up 4 bases and J gave up 3 bases, with 14 bases separating them. Looked up from germline, CDR1 is SGHRS and CDR2 is YFSETQ. The CDR3 region is CASSHRTGIYNEQFF. CDR3 nucleotides: TGCGCCAGCAGCCACCGAACAGGGATCTACAATGAGCAGTTCTTC.